This TCR beta chain was obtained from a study of CD8 T cells in ankylosing spondylitis. The CDR3 is made up of 12 amino acids. Study-wide points: Researchers reportedly found disease-linked clones significantly enriched in matched ankylosing spondylitis synovial fluid. Peripheral blood held disease-linked clones only at relatively low frequency, and these were CD8+. In ankylosing spondylitis blood, a motif of roughly 8 highly homologous TCR beta variants appeared characteristic.

It was by quantitative 5'-RACE with molecular barcodes that TCR beta libraries were made. TCRdb itself ran the 5' RACE reads through MiXCR, one entry per CDR3 protein. The sample comprises roughly 440,000 distinct CDR3 sequences, 15% to 20% of which are singletons, and 1% rests with the top ten. About this clonotype itself: Its cognate antigen is unknown.

J is TRBJ1-1 and V is TRBV12-3 or TRBV12-4; D might be TRBD1 (6 bases). Sequenced material: blood, either unsorted or a sorted T cell fraction (not recorded which). The source of this sequence is a male donor with ankylosing spondylitis. CDR3 region: CASKRGATEAFF. Here the CDR3 DNA reads TGTGCGTCCAAACGGGGGGCGACTGAAGCTTTCTTT.